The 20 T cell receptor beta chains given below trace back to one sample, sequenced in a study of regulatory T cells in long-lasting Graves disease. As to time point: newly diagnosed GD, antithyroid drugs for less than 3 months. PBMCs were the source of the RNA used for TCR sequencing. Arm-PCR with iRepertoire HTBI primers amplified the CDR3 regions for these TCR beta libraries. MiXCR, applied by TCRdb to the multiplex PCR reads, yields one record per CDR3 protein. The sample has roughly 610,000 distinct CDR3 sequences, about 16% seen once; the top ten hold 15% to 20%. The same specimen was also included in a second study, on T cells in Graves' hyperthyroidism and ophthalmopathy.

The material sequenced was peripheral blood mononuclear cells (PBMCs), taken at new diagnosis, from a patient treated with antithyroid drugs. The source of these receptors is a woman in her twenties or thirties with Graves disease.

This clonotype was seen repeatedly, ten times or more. The CDR3 DNA is TGTGCCAGCAGCGCCACCGGGACAGGGCTTGAAAAACTGTTTTTT. It translates to CASSATGTGLEKLFF. The chain combines TRBV2 with TRBJ1-4; TRBD1 matches at 9 bases. The CDR3 covers 15 residues. CDR1 and CDR2 from the germline V gene are SNHLY and FYNNEI. The junction had 9 bases not matched to a gene; V was cut back by 6 bases and J by 7 bases.

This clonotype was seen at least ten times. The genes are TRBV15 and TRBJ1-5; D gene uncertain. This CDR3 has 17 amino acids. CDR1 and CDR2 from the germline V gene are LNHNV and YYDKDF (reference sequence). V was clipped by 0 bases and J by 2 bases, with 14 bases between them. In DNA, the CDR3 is TGTGCCACCAGCAGAGATGTGGCTTTGCGGGGCAATCAGCCCCAGCATTTT. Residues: CATSRDVALRGNQPQHF.

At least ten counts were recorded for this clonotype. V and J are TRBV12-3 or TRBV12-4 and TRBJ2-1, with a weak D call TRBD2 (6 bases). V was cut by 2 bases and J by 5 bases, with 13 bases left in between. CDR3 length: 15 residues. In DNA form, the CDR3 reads TGTGCCAGCAGTTTAAAAGGGACTGAGAACAATGAGCAGTTCTTC. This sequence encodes CASSLKGTENNEQFF.

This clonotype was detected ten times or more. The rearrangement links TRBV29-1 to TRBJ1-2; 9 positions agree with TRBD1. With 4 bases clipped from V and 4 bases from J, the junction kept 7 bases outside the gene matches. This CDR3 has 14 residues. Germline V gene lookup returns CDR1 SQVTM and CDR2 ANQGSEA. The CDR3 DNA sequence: TGCAGCGTTGCAGCCCAGACAGGGGGCTATGGCTACACCTTC. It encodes CSVAAQTGGYGYTF.

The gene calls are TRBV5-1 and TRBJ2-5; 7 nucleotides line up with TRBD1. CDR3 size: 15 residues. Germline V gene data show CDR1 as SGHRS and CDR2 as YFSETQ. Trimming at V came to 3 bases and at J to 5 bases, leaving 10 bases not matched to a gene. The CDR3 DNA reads TGCGCCAGCAGCTCCGCGGCCCGGGGACAGGAGACCCAGTACTTC. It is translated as CASSSAARGQETQYF. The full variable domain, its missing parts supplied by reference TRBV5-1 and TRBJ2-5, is KAGVTQTPRYLIKTRGQQVTLSCSPISGHRSVSWYQQTPGQGLQFLFEYFSETQRNKGNFPGRFSGRQFSNSRSEMNVSTLELGDSALYLCASSSAARGQETQYFGPGTRLLVL.

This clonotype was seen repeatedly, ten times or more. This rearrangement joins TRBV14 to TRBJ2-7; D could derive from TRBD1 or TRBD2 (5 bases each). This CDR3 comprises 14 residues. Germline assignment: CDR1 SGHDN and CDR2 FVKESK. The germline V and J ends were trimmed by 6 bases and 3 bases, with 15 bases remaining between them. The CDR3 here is CASSRPGTFYEQYF. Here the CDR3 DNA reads TGTGCCAGCAGTCGTCCCGGGACCTTCTACGAGCAGTACTTC.

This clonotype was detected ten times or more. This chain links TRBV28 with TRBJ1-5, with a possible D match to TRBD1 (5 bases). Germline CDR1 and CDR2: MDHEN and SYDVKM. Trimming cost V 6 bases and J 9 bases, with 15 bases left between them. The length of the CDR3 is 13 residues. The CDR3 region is CASRYRTGRPQHF. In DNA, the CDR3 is TGTGCCAGCAGATACAGAACAGGCCGGCCCCAGCATTTT.

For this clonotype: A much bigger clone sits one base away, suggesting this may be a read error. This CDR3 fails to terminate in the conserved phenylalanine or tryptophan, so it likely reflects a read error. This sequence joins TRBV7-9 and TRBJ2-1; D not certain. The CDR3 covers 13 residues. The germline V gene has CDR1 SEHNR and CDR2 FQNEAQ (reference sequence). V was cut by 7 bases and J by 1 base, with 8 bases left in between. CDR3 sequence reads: CASTTGSYNEQFL. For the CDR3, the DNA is TGTGCCAGCACGACCGGGTCCTACAATGAGCAGTTCTTG.

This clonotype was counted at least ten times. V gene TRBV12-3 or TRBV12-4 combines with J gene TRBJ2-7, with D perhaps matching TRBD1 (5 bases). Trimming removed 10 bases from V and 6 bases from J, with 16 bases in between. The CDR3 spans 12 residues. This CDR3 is CATTGPGREQYF. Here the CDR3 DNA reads TGTGCCACCACCGGCCCAGGGCGCGAGCAGTACTTC.

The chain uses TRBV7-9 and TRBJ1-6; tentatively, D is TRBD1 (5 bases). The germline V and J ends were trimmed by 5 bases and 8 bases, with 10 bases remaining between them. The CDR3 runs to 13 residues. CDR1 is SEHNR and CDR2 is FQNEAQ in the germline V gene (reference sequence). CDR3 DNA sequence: TGTGCCAGCAGCAAGGACACTTATTCACCCCTCCACTTT. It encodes CASSKDTYSPLHF.

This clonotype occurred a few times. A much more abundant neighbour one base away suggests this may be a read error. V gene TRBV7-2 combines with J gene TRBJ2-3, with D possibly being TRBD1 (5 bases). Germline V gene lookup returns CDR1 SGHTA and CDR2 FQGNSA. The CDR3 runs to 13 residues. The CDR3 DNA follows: TGTGCCAACAGCTTACAGGTGGCAGATACGCAGTATTTT. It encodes CANSLQVADTQYF.

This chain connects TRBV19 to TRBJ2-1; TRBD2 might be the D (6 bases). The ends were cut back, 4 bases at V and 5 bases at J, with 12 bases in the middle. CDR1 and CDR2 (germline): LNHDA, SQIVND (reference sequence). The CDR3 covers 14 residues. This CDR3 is CASSTGVGDNEQFF. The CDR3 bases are TGTGCCAGTAGTACGGGGGTTGGGGACAATGAGCAGTTCTTC.

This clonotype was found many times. For the CDR3, the DNA is TGTGCCAGCAGCAAGGCTAGACCATCAGATACGCAGTATTTT. Protein: CASSKARPSDTQYF. The V gene is TRBV3-1, the J gene TRBJ2-3; D not resolved. V lost 5 bases to trimming and J lost 4 bases, with 13 bases between them. CDR1 and CDR2 (germline): LGHDT, YNNKEL (reference sequence). This CDR3 has 14 amino acids.

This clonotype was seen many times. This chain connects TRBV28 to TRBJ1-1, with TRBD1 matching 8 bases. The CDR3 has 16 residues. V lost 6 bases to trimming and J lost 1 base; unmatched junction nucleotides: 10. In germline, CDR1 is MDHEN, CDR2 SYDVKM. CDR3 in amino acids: CASSQDREGWNTEAFF. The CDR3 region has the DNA TGTGCCAGCAGCCAGGACAGGGAGGGATGGAACACTGAAGCTTTCTTT.

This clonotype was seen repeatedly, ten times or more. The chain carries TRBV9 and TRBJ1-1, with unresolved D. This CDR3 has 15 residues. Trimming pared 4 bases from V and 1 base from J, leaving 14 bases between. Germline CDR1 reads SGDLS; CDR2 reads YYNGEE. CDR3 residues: CASSTGEATNTEAFF. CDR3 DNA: TGTGCCAGCAGCACTGGGGAGGCCACGAACACTGAAGCTTTCTTT.

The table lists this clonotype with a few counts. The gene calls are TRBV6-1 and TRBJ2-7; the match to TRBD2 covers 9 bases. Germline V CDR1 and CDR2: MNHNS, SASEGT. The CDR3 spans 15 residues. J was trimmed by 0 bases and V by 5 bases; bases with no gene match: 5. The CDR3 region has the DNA TGTGCCAGCAGTCAGAGTAGCGGGAGCTCCTACGAGCAGTACTTC. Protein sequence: CASSQSSGSSYEQYF.

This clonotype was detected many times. The CDR3 nucleotides are TGTGCCTGGAGTAGCGGGGACTACAATGAGCAGTTCTTC. Its translation: CAWSSGDYNEQFF. The chain recombines TRBV30 with TRBJ2-1; 7 bases line up with TRBD2. Germline-derived CDR1 and CDR2 are GTSNPN and SVGIG (reference sequence). V gave up 2 bases and J gave up 3 bases; unmatched junction bases: 1. The CDR3 totals 13 residues.

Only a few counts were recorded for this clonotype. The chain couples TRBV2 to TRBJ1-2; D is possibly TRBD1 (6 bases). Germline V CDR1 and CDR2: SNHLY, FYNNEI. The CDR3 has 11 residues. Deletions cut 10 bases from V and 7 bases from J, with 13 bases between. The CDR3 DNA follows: TGTGCCACCCGACAGGTGGGTGGCTACACCTTC. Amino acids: CATRQVGGYTF.

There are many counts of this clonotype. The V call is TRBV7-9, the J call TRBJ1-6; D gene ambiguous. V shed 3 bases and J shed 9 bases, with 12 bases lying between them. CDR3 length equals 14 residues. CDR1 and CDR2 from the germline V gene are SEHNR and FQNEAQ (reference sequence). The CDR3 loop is CASSLTSPTSPLHF. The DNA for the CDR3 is TGTGCCAGCAGCTTGACCTCTCCGACTTCACCCCTCCACTTT.

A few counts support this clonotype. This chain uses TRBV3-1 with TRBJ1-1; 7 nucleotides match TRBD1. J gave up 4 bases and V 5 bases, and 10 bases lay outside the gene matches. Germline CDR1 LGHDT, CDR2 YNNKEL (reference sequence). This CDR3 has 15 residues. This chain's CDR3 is CASSDDREAATEAFF. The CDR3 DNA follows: TGTGCCAGCAGCGACGACAGGGAAGCGGCCACTGAAGCTTTCTTT.